This T cell receptor (beta chain) appears in the sequencing data of a study of T cells after yellow fever vaccination. As for the study in general: The authors prepared low-cell-number fractions using SMART-Seq v4 Ultra Low Input.

Conversion of TCR transcripts into cDNA relied on 5'RACE template switching, which added a universal primer site and UMIs. TCRdb called the 5' RACE reads again in MiXCR, with one record for every CDR3 protein. The table records about 220,000 distinct CDR3 sequences, about 3% of them present only once. Trimming took 3 bases from V and 5 from J; bases not matched to a gene: 7. CDR1 DFQATT and CDR2 SNEGSKA come from the germline V gene (reference sequence). This CDR3 contains 14 residues. The chain has TRBV20-1 and TRBJ2-5; 9 bases align to TRBD2. The source was CD4+ T cells sorted from PBMCs, collected 10 days after the yellow fever booster vaccination. This TCR derives from a man between 18 and 29 years old who received the YFV17D yellow fever vaccine. For the CDR3, the DNA is TGCAGTGCTAGCCGAAAGCTAGCGGGGGAGACCCAGTACTTC. It is translated as CSASRKLAGETQYF.